A single T cell receptor beta chain is shown here with its context. The record originates from a study of blood T cell repertoires in COVID-19. Background on the study: Whether acute or convalescent, the COVID-19 samples came from the United States, Italy and Spain. PBMCs, B-cell-depleted T cells, or T cells provided the cDNA or gDNA that made up the material.

Per the original methods: Reference gene primer amplification gave estimated nucleated cell counts. Sequenced by immunoSEQ multiplex PCR; TCRdb stores in-frame clones only, minus some. D and trimming come from the DNA, and the V and J calls and clone size come from that table. The repertoire has approximately 320,000 clones, approximately 85% of them found once; the top ten carry about 7%. The CDR3 runs 13 residues. The germline V gene encodes CDR1 SGDLS and CDR2 YYNGEE. V shed 7 bases and J 9 bases; nucleotides not matched to a gene: 10. This sequence joins TRBV9 and TRBJ2-7; 10 positions agree with TRBD2. The sample consisted of peripheral blood. The clonotype originates from a human donor in a cohort sampled during active COVID-19. The CDR3 bases are TGTGCCAGCGGCGGGACTAGCGTGGGAGGGCAGTACTTC. This sequence encodes CASGGTSVGGQYF.